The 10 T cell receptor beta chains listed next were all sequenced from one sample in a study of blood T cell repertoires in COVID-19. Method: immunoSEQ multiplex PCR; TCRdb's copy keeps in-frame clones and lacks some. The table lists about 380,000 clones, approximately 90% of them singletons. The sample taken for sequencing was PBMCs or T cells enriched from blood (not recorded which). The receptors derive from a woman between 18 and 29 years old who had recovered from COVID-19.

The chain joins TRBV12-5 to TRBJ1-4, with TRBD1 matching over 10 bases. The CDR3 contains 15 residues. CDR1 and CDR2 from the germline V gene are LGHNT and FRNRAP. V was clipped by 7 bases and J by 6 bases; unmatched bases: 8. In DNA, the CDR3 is TGTGCTAGTGCCGCGACCGGGACAGGGGATGAAAAACTGTTTTTT. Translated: CASAATGTGDEKLFF.

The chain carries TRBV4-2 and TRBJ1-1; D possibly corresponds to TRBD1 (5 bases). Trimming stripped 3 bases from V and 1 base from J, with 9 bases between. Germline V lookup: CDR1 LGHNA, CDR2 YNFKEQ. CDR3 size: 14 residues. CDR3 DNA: TGTGCCAGCAGCCAGGGGGAGGAGAACACTGAAGCTTTCTTT. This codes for CASSQGEENTEAFF.

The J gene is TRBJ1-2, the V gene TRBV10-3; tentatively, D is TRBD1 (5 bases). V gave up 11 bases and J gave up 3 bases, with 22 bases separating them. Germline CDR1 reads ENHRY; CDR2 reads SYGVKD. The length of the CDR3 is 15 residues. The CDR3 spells CAPRGRQGEDYGYTF. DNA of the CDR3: TGTGCCCCCCGTGGGAGGCAAGGGGAAGACTATGGCTACACCTTC.

Written as DNA, the CDR3 is TGTGCCAGCAGCCAACGGACAGGGGTAGAGACCCAGTACTTC. Encoded protein: CASSQRTGVETQYF. The genes are TRBV3-1 (or the pseudogene TRBV3-2) and TRBJ2-5, with 9 nucleotides matching TRBD1. CDR3 length: 14 amino acids. Losses at the gene ends were 2 bases for V and 4 bases for J; bases not matched to a gene: 2. Germline CDR1 LGHDT, CDR2 YNNKEL (reference sequence).

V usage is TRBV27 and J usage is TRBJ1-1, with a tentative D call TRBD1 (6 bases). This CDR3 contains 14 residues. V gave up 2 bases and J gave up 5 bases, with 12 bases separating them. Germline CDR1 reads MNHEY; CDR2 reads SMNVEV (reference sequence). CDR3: CASSLTGTRTEAFF. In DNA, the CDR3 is TGTGCCAGCAGTTTAACAGGGACGCGAACTGAAGCTTTCTTT.

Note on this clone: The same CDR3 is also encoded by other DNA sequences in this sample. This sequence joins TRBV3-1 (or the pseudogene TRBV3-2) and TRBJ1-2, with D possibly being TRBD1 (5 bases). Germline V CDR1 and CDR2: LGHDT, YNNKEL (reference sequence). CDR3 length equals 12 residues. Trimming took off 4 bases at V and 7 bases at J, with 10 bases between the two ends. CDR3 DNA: TGTGCCAGCAGCCTACTTCAGGGTGGCTACACCTTC. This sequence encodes CASSLLQGGYTF.

The CDR3 loop is CASNPLRGGQGDTQYF. CDR3 sequence (DNA): TGTGCCAGCAACCCCTTGAGGGGGGGGCAGGGAGATACGCAGTATTTT. This chain connects TRBV7-8 to TRBJ2-3, with TRBD2 as a possible D gene (7 bases). Trimming left V 7 bases short and J 5 bases short, with 22 bases between. The CDR3 totals 16 residues. Germline CDR1 and CDR2: SGHVS and FQNEAQ.

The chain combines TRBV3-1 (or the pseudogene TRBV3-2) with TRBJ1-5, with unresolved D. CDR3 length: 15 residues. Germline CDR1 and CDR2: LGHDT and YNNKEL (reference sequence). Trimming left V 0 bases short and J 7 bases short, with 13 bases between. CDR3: CASSQDTSPGQPQHF. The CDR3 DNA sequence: TGTGCCAGCAGCCAAGATACAAGTCCGGGGCAGCCCCAGCATTTT.

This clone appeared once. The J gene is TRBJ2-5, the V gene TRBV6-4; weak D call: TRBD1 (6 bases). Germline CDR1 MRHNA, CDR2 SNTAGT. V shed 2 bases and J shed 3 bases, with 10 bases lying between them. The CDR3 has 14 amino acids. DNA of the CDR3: TGTGCCAGCAGTGACGCAGGGGTAGAAGAGACCCAGTACTTC. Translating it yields CASSDAGVEETQYF.

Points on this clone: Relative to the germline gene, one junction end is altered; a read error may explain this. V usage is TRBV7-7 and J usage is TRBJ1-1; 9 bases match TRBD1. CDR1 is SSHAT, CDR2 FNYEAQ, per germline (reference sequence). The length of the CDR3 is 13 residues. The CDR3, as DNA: TGTGCTAGCAGCTTAGACAGGGGGACTGAAGCTTTCTTT. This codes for CASSLDRGTEAFF.